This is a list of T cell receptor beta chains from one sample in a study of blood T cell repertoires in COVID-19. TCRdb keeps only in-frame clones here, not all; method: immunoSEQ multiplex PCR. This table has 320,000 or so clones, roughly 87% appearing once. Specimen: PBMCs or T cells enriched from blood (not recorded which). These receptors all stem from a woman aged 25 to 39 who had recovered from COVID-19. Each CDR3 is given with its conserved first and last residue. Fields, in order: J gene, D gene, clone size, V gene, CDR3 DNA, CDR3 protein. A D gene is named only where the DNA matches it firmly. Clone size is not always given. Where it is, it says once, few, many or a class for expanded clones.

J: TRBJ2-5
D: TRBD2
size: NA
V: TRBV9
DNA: TGTGCCAGCAGCGCCGGGACTAGCGGAACCCAAGAGACCCAGTACTTC
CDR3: CASSAGTSGTQETQYF

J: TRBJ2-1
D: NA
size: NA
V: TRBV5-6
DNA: TGTGCCAGCAGCCATCCACTGAGGCGGAATGAGCAGTTCTTC
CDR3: CASSHPLRRNEQFF

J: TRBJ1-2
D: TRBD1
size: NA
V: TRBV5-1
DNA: TGCGCCAGCAGGTGGGACAGGGACGTCGATGGCTACACCTTC
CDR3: CASRWDRDVDGYTF

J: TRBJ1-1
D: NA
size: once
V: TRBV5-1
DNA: TGCGCCAGCAGCGCGCGGGGTAGCACTGAAGCTTTCTTT
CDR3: CASSARGSTEAFF

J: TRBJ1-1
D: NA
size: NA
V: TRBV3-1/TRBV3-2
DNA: TGTGCCAGCAGCCCGAGCAGGGGAGGGACTGAAGCTTTCTTT
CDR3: CASSPSRGGTEAFF

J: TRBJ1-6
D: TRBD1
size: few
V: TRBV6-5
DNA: TGTGCCAGCAGTACGACAGGGTCCGGTTCACCCCTCCACTTT
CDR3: CASSTTGSGSPLHF

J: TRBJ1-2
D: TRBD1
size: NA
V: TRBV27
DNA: TGTGCCAGCAGTCAATTAACCGGACAGGGTGTTTCTGGCTACACCTTC
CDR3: CASSQLTGQGVSGYTF

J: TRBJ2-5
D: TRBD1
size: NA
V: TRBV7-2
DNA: TGTGCCAGCAGCTTAATCGCAGGGGGAGAGACCCAGTACTTC
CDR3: CASSLIAGGETQYF

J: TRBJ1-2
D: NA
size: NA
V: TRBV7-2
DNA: TGTGCCAGCAGCTTAGCGCACCGGGGATATGGCTACACCTTC
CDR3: CASSLAHRGYGYTF

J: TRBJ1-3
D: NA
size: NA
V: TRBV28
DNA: TGTGCCAGCAGGAAACAGGGAGGAAACACCATATATTTT
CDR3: CASRKQGGNTIYF

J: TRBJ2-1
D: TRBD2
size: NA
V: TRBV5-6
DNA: TGTGCCAGCAGCTTATACCAGCGGGGATACAATGAGCAGTTCTTC
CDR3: CASSLYQRGYNEQFF

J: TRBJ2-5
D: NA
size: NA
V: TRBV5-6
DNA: TGTGCCAGCAGCTCGGCTTCATTTTTCAGGGGGGATCAAGAGACCCAGTACTTC
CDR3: CASSSASFFRGDQETQYF

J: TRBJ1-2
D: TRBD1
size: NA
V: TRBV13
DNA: TGTGCCAGCAGCCCCCTGGTACGGACAGGACCCTATGGCTACACCTTC
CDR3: CASSPLVRTGPYGYTF

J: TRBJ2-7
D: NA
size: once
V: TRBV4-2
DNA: TGTGCCAGCAGCCAAGAAGCGCAGGGGGGTTTCGACGAGCAGTACTTC
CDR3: CASSQEAQGGFDEQYF

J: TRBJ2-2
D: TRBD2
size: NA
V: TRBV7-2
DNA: TGTGCCAGCAGCCCGGGACTAGCGGGGAGGACCGGGGAGCTGTTTTTT
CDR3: CASSPGLAGRTGELFF

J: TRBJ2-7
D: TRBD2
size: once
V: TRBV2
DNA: TGTGCCAGCAGTCAGCGGGGGGGCAGGTACGACGAGCAGTACTTC
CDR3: CASSQRGGRYDEQYF

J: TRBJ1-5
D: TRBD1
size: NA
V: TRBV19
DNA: TGTGCCAGTACCCCCGGGACAGGGGAGGGGCAGCCCCAGCATTTT
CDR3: CASTPGTGEGQPQHF

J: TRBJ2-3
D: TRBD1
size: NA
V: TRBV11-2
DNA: TGTGCCAGCAGCATCAACAGGGGGTCGGGCACAGATACGCAGTATTTT
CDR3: CASSINRGSGTDTQYF

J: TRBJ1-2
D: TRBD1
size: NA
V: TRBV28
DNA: TGTGCCAGCAGTTCCAGACAGGGTGGGAACTATGGCTACACCTTC
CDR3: CASSSRQGGNYGYTF

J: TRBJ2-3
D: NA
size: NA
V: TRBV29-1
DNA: TGCAGCGTTGAAGGTCGGGGGGCTGGAGATACGCAGTATTTT
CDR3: CSVEGRGAGDTQYF

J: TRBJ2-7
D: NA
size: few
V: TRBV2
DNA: TGTGCCAGCACCCGAATGGGTCGGGACGAGCAGTACTTC
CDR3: CASTRMGRDEQYF

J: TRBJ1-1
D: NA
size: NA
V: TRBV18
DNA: TGTGCCAGCTCAGCGGCTTACGGGGTCACTGAAGCTTTCTTT
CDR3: CASSAAYGVTEAFF